This is a list of T cell receptor beta chains from one sample in a study of blood T cell repertoires in COVID-19. Repertoires were generated with immunoSEQ multiplex PCR, while TCRdb's copy carries only in-frame clones and drops some. The sample lists about 87,000 clones, approximately 83% seen once, with around 2.1% in the top ten. The material sequenced was peripheral blood. These receptors were taken from a woman aged 70-85 years with acute or convalescent COVID-19. Each CDR3 is given with its conserved first and last residue.

>TRBJ2-3|TRBV7-3
CASSRAGGLGDTQYF
>TRBJ2-3|TRBV2
CASRTSGGSDTQYF
>TRBJ1-2|TRBV28
CATSKENRNYGYTF
>TRBJ2-1|TRBV6-5
CASSYYGGSYNEQFF
>TRBJ1-6|TRBV27
CASSESLGSPLHF
>TRBJ2-7|TRBV6-2/TRBV6-3
CASSYSDSYYEQYF
>TRBJ2-7|TRBV28
CASSLAGPGVYEQYF
>TRBJ1-6|TRBV18
CASSRLGTQGLPTLSPLHF
>TRBJ2-7|TRBV2
CASSVQAGGSYEQYF
>TRBJ2-3|TRBV9
CASSAQGNADTQYF
>TRBJ1-1|TRBV3-1/TRBV3-2
CASSQEAKGLTAFF
>TRBJ1-1|TRBV5-1
CASSKWTGANTEAFF
>TRBJ1-1|TRBV28
CASSLSGTGVWATEAFF
>TRBJ2-1|TRBV9
CASSVGDRGRSYNEQFF
>TRBJ2-1|TRBV3-1/TRBV3-2
CASSLGQGAREQFF
>TRBJ1-5|TRBV3-1/TRBV3-2
CASSQAHNSNQPQHF
>TRBJ1-1|TRBV5-1
CASTPWGMNTEAFF
>TRBJ1-1|TRBV5-4
CASSKGDNMNTEAFF
>TRBJ2-2|TRBV7-2
CASSRRSSGTGDTGELFF
>TRBJ2-5|TRBV5-4
CASSPVRGGEETQYF
>TRBJ2-1|TRBV10-1
CASSEEGGRVEQFF
>TRBJ1-2|TRBV18
CASSLPDRANYGYTF
>TRBJ1-4|TRBV11-2
CASSLQGGLNEKLFF
>TRBJ2-6|TRBV4-1
CASSQGPGANVLTF